What follows are 16 T cell receptor beta chains derived from one specimen sequenced in a study of metastatic and nonmetastatic thyroid tumors. TCRdb reanalyzed the PCR reads via MiXCR. The data show about 39,000 clones, with approximately 15% seen just once and 3.5% to 4% held by the top ten. The entire patient cohort was treatment-naive prior to thyroid surgery. The sample taken for sequencing was blood. The receptors stem from a female donor with papillary thyroid cancer or a benign thyroid nodule (not recorded which). Some clones in this sample may be carry-over from other donors' samples.

The CDR3 nucleotides read TGCGCCAGCATCACACTAGCGGGGGGTAAAAGCTCTTACAATGAGCAGTTCTTC. Amino acid sequence: CASITLAGGKSSYNEQFF. This chain links TRBV5-1 with TRBJ2-1; 12 positions agree with TRBD2. From germline, CDR1 is SGHRS and CDR2 YFSETQ. Trimming removed 6 bases from V and 4 bases from J; junction bases left unmatched: 14. The CDR3 has 18 residues. The full variable domain, its missing parts supplied by reference TRBV5-1 and TRBJ2-1, is KAGVTQTPRYLIKTRGQQVTLSCSPISGHRSVSWYQQTPGQGLQFLFEYFSETQRNKGNFPGRFSGRQFSNSRSEMNVSTLELGDSALYLCASITLAGGKSSYNEQFFGPGTRLTVL.

This clone was observed at least ten times. The gene calls are TRBV19 and TRBJ1-1; 9 bases map to TRBD1. The CDR3 has 15 amino acids. V lost 4 bases to trimming and J lost 5 bases; unmatched junction nucleotides: 8. Germline values: CDR1 LNHDA, CDR2 SQIVND (reference sequence). The CDR3 region has the DNA TGTGCCAGTAGTACACCGGGACAGGGAAGAACTGAAGCTTTCTTT. Translating it yields CASSTPGQGRTEAFF.

The sample holds many counts of this clone. The chain's CDR3 is CSATLGGTSGNQPQHF. The DNA of the CDR3 is TGCAGTGCTACCTTAGGGGGAACATCGGGCAATCAGCCCCAGCATTTT. The genes are TRBV20-1 and TRBJ1-5, with D possibly being TRBD1 (6 bases). The germline gives CDR1 DFQATT, CDR2 SNEGSKA (reference sequence). Trimming removed 4 bases from V and 2 bases from J, with 18 bases in between. The CDR3 is 16 amino acids.

With respect to this clone: Germline is not matched at one junction end, which may reflect a read error. The chain recombines TRBV20-1 with TRBJ1-5; D is unresolved. Germline lookup yields CDR1 DFQATT and CDR2 SNEGSKA (reference sequence). The CDR3 consists of 14 residues. The CDR3 DNA is TGCATTGCTAGAGGTACTGAGGGCAATCAGCCCCAGCATTTT. This encodes CIARGTEGNQPQHF.

This clone was seen many times. The chain employs TRBV15 and TRBJ1-5; D gene uncertain. This CDR3 has 15 residues. Between the trimmed V and J ends, which lost 0 bases and 3 bases, there was a span of 9 bases. CDR1 is LNHNV, CDR2 YYDKDF, per germline (reference sequence). This CDR3 is CATSRDESYNQPQHF. The CDR3 DNA sequence: TGTGCCACCAGCAGAGATGAAAGTTACAATCAGCCCCAGCATTTT.

Many counts were recorded for this clone. This chain uses TRBV13 with TRBJ2-1, with TRBD2 matching 8 bases. V shed 11 bases, J shed 4 bases, and the junction held 7 bases outside the gene matches. This CDR3 has 13 residues. The germline V gene encodes CDR1 PRHDT and CDR2 FYEKMQ (reference sequence). The CDR3 region has the DNA TGTGCCGGCGATGTAGCGGGGTACAATGAGCAGTTCTTC. Its protein product is CAGDVAGYNEQFF.

As to this clone: Different DNA sequences within this sample yield the same CDR3. The rearrangement uses TRBV6-1 and TRBJ1-1; perhaps TRBD1 as D (5 bases). This CDR3 region has 13 residues. The V gene's germline CDR1 is MNHNS and CDR2 SASEGT. V was cut by 6 bases and J by 6 bases, with 14 bases left in between. The CDR3 DNA sequence: TGTGCCAGCAGACTGACAGTTGGTCCTGAAGCTTTCTTT. Protein product: CASRLTVGPEAFF.

This clone came up many times. V and J are TRBV18 and TRBJ1-2, with D hard to call. The germline V and J ends were trimmed by 9 bases and 2 bases, with 13 bases remaining between them. In germline, CDR1 is KGHSH, CDR2 LQKENI. The CDR3 loop spans 13 amino acids. CDR3 protein: CASLQTENYGYTF. CDR3 DNA sequence: TGTGCCAGTCTCCAGACCGAAAACTATGGCTACACCTTC.

This clone was counted ten times or more. V and J are TRBV19 and TRBJ2-3; no clear D. The CDR3 spans 15 residues. The germline V and J ends were trimmed by 5 bases and 5 bases, with 17 bases remaining between them. Germline V CDR1 and CDR2: LNHDA, SQIVND (reference sequence). The CDR3: CASSQLKGNRDTQYF. Here the CDR3 DNA reads TGTGCCAGTAGTCAGCTGAAAGGGAACAGAGATACGCAGTATTTT.

Ten or more counts support this clone. The rearrangement uses TRBV4-1 and TRBJ2-2; tentatively, D is TRBD2 (7 bases). Trimming stripped 4 bases from V and 1 base from J, with 13 bases between. Germline CDR1 MGHRA, CDR2 YSYEKL. CDR3 size: 16 residues. The CDR3 coding sequence is TGCGCCAGCAGCCCCCGCGGGGGACAGAACACCGGGGAGCTGTTTTTT. It is translated as CASSPRGGQNTGELFF.

Ten or more counts support this clone. Other DNA sequences of this sample code for an identical CDR3. The V and J genes are TRBV7-2 and TRBJ1-4, with a tentative D call TRBD1 (6 bases). The germline CDR1 and CDR2 sequences are SGHTA and FQGNSA. V shed 5 bases and J shed 11 bases, with 15 bases lying between them. This CDR3 has 13 residues. CDR3 protein: CASSQQGGSKLFF. CDR3 DNA sequence: TGTGCCAGCAGCCAACAGGGAGGATCTAAACTGTTTTTT.

This clone came up many times. The chain carries TRBV11-2 and TRBJ2-2, with D possibly being TRBD1 or TRBD2 (5 bases each). Germline V gene sequence: CDR1 SGHAT, CDR2 FQNNGV. Trimming stripped 2 bases from V and 5 bases from J, with 12 bases between. The CDR3 spans 15 residues. CDR3 region: CASSLFGEGTGELFF. DNA for the CDR3: TGTGCCAGCAGCTTATTCGGAGAGGGGACCGGGGAGCTGTTTTTT.

There are many counts of this clone. The chain couples TRBV6-4 to TRBJ2-2, with 8 bases lining up with TRBD2. Per the germline V gene, CDR1 is MRHNA and CDR2 is SNTAGT. The CDR3 loop spans 14 amino acids. V lost 5 bases and J lost 7; bases outside the gene matches: 6. The CDR3 DNA is TGTGCCAGCAGTCCCGGGACTAGTGGCGGGGAGCTGTTTTTT. Encoded protein: CASSPGTSGGELFF.

This clone was seen more than once but under ten times. The chain has TRBV15 and TRBJ2-7; D is unresolved. V lost 1 base, J lost 1 base, and 8 bases lay in between. Germline V gene sequence: CDR1 LNHNV, CDR2 YYDKDF (reference sequence). CDR3 length: 14 amino acids. CDR3 residues: CATSRGVRSYEQYF. CDR3 DNA sequence: TGTGCCACCAGCAGAGGGGTAAGGTCCTACGAGCAGTACTTC.

The genes are TRBV30 and TRBJ2-1; 10 nucleotides match TRBD2. This CDR3 has 15 residues. Germline CDR1 reads GTSNPN; CDR2 reads SVGIG (reference sequence). V dropped 5 bases and J dropped 7; count of bases not matched to a gene: 11. The CDR3 coding sequence is TGTGCCTGGTCCCCCCTAGCGGGAGATGTAAATGAGCAGTTCTTC. This gives the protein CAWSPLAGDVNEQFF.

A note on this clone: A much larger clone differs from this one at a single base, so this may be a read error. The chain uses TRBV6-1 and TRBJ2-1, with 10 bases that match TRBD2. The CDR3 consists of 15 residues. Germline CDR1 MNHNS, CDR2 SASEGT. Losses at the gene ends were 3 bases for V and 6 bases for J; bases not matched to a gene: 5. CDR3 in amino acids: CASSDLAGVFNEQFF. The CDR3, as DNA: TGTGCCAGCAGTGACCTAGCGGGGGTATTCAATGAGCAGTTCTTC.